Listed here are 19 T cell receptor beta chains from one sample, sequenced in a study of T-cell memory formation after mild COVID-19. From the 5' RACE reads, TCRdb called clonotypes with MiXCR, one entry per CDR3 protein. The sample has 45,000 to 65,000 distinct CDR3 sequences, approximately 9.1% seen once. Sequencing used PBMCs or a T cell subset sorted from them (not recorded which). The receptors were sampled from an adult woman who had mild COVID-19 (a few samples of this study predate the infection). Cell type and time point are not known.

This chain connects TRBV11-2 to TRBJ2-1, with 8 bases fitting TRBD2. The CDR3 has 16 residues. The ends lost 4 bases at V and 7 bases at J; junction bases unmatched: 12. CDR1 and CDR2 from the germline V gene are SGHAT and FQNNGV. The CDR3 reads CASSYLLAEGDNEQFF. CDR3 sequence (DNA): TGTGCCAGCAGCTACCTACTAGCGGAGGGGGATAATGAGCAGTTCTTC.

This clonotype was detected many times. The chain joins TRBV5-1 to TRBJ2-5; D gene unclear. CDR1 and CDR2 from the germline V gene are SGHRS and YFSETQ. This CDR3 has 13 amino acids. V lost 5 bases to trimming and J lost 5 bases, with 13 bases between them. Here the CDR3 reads CASRSTTAETQYF. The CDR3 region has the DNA TGCGCCAGCAGGTCCACTACCGCCGAGACCCAGTACTTC. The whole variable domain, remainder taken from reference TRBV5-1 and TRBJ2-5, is KAGVTQTPRYLIKTRGQQVTLSCSPISGHRSVSWYQQTPGQGLQFLFEYFSETQRNKGNFPGRFSGRQFSNSRSEMNVSTLELGDSALYLCASRSTTAETQYFGPGTRLLVL.

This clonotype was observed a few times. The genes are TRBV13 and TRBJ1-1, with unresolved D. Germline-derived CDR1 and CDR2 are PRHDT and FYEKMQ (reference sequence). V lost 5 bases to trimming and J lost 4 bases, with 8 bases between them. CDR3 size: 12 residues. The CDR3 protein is CASSPRSTEAFF. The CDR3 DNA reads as TGTGCCAGCAGCCCCCGGAGCACTGAAGCTTTCTTT.

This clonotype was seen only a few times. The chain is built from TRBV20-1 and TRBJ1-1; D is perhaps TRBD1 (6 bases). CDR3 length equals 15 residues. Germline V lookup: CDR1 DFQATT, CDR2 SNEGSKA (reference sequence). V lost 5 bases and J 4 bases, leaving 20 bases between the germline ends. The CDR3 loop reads CSAFRGGGKFTEAFF. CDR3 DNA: TGCAGTGCTTTCCGGGGAGGGGGAAAATTCACTGAAGCTTTCTTT.

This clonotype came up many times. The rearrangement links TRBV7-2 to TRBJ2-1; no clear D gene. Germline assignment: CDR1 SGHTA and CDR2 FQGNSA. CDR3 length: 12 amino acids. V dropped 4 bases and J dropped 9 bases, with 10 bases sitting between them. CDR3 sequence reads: CASSSPSAEQFF. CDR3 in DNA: TGTGCCAGCAGCTCCCCTTCGGCTGAGCAGTTCTTC.

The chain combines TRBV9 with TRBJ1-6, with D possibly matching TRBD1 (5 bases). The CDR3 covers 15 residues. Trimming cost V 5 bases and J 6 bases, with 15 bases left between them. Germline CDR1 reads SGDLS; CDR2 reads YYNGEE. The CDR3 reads CASSSLPGGNSPLHF. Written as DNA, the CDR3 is TGTGCCAGCAGTTCGTTACCGGGGGGTAATTCACCCCTCCACTTT. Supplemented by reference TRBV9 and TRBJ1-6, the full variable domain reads DSGVTQTPKHLITATGQRVTLRCSPRSGDLSVYWYQQSLDQGLQFLIQYYNGEERAKGNILERFSAQQFPDLHSELNLSSLELGDSALYFCASSSLPGGNSPLHFGNGTRLTVT.

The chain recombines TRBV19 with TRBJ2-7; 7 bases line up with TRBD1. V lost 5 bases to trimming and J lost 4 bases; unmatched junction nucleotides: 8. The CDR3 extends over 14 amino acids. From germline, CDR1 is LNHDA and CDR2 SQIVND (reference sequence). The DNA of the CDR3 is TGTGCCAGTAGTCTATTTGACAGGGTGTACGAGCAGTACTTC. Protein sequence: CASSLFDRVYEQYF. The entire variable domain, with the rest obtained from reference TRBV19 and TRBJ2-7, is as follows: DGGITQSPKYLFRKEGQNVTLSCEQNLNHDAMYWYRQDPGQGLRLIYYSQIVNDFQKGDIAEGYSVSREKKESFPLTVTSAQKNPTAFYLCASSLFDRVYEQYFGPGTRLTVT.

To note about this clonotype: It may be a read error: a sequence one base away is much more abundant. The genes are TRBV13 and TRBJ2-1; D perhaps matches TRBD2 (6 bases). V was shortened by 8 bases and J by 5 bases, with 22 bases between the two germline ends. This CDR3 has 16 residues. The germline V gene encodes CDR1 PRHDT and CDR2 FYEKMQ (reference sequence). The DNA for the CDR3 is TGTGCCAGCCTCTCGGCGGGGAGTCCTCTCCACAATGAGCAGTTCTTC. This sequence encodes CASLSAGSPLHNEQFF.

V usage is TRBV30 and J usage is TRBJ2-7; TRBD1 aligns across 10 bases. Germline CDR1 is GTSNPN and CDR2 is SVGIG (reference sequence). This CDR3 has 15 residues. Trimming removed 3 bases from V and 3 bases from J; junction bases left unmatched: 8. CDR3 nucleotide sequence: TGTGCCTGGAGGGGGCCCGGGACAGGGGTCTACGAGCAGTACTTC. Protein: CAWRGPGTGVYEQYF.

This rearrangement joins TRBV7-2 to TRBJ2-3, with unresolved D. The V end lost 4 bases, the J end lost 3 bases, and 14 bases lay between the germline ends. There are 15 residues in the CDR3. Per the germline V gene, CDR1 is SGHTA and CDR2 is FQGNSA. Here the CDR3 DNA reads TGTGCCAGCAGCTCCCGACTTGACGGGACAGATACGCAGTATTTT. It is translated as CASSSRLDGTDTQYF.

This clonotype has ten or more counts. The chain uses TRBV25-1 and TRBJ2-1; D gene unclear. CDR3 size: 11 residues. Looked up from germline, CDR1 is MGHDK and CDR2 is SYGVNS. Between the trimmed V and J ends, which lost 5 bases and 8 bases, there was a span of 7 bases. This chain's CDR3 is CASSLRDEQFF. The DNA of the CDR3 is TGTGCCAGCAGTTTAAGGGATGAGCAGTTCTTC.

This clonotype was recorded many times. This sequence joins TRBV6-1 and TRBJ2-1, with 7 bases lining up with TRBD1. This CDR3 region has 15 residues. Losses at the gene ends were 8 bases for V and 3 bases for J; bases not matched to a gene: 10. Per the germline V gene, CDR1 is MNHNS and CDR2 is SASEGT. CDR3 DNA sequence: TGTGCCAGCGGGGCCTGGACAGGCCTCTACAATGAGCAGTTCTTC. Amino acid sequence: CASGAWTGLYNEQFF.

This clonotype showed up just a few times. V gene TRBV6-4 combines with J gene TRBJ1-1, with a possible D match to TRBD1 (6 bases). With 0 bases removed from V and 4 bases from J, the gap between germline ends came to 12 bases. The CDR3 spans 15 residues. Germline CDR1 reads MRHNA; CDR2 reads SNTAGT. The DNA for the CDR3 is TGTGCCAGCAGTGACTCACCGGACAGCTCCACTGAAGCTTTCTTT. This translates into CASSDSPDSSTEAFF.

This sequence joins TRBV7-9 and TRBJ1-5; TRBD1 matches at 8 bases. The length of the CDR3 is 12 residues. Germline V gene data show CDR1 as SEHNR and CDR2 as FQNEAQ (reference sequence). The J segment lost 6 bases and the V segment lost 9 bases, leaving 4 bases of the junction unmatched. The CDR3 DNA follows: TGTGCCAGTGGACAGGGTAGTCAGCCCCAGCATTTT. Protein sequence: CASGQGSQPQHF.

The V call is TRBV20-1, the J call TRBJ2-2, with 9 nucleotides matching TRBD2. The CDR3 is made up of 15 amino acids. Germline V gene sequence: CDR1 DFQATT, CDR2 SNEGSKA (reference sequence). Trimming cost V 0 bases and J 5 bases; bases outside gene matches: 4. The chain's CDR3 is CSARDSGRGTGELFF. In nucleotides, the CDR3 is TGCAGTGCTAGAGATAGCGGGAGAGGGACCGGGGAGCTGTTTTTT.

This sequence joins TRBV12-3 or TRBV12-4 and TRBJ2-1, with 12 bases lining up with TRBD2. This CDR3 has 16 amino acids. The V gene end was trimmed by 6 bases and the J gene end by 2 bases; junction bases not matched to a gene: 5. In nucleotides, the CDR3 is TGTGCCAGCAGCCCTCGGACTAGCGGGACCTACAATGAGCAGTTCTTC. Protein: CASSPRTSGTYNEQFF.

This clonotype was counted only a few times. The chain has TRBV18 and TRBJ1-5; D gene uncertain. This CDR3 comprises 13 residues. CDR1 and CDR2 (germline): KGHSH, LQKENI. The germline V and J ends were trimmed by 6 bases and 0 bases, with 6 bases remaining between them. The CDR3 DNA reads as TGTGCCAGCTCGGAGAATAGCAATCAGCCCCAGCATTTT. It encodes CASSENSNQPQHF.

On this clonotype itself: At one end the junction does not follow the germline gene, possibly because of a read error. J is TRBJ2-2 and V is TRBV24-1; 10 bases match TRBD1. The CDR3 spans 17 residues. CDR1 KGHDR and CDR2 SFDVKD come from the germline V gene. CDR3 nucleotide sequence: TGTGCCACCAGAGCTAAAACGGGACAGGGGAACGCCGGGGAGCTGTTTTTT. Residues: CATRAKTGQGNAGELFF.

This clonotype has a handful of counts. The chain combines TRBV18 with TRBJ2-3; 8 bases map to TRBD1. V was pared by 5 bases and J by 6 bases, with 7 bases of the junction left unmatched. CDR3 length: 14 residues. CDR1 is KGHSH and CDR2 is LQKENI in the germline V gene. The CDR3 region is CASSSQGAKDTQYF. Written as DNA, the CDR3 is TGTGCCAGCTCATCCCAGGGGGCAAAGGATACGCAGTATTTT.